The text below deals with one TCR beta chain. Its cognate antigen has yet to be identified. Per-base qualities were not stored, and no clone one base away is much larger. There are 15 amino acids in the CDR3, from cysteine to phenylalanine inclusive. Just the 45-base CDR3 DNA is kept, in frame starting at base 1. The germline V gene gives CDR1 as SGHRS and CDR2 as YFSETQ. At the junction V is shortened by 1 base and J by 8 bases, with 18 bases in between. The library was built by means of the immunoSEQ multiplex PCR assay. To provide template for TCR sequencing, every sample had RNA extracted and reverse transcribed into cDNA. SuperScript III was used for first-strand cDNA synthesis, primed with a 2:1 mix of oligo-dT and random hexamers. A synthetic immune receptor repertoire was used to gauge amplification bias, and whatever bias remained was removed computationally. The authors' analysis ran thus. Raw reads were preprocessed for error removal, and CDR3 was defined according to IMGT conventions as running from the conserved cysteine to phenylalanine. To get clonality, Shannon entropy was normalized by log2 of the number of productive unique TCRs and the result was subtracted from 1. Whether scalp clones were CD4 or CD8 was inferred by matching scalp TCRbeta sequences against CD4 and CD8 repertoires sorted from blood. TCRdb retrieved this table from immuneACCESS and kept in-frame rearrangements only. Not all clones are present; in checked studies, unresolved V genes account for under half, and no reason is known for the remainder. V and J calls and clone size come straight from that table; D and trimming were deduced from the DNA. This sample is represented by 150,000 to 250,000 clones; around 56% of them were singletons. Approximately 3.5% of the sample belongs to the ten largest clones.

The source of the sample is a study of CD8+ T cells in alopecia areata (dated 2018 in TCRdb). About the investigation overall: The treated patients, all with moderate-to-severe alopecia areata, were enrolled in an open-label pilot trial of oral tofacitinib given at 5 to 10 mg twice daily. High-throughput TCRbeta sequencing was used to examine T cell clonal expansion in alopecia areata in both the C3H/HeJ mouse model and human patients. TCRbeta CDR3 regions were amplified by immunoSEQ multiplex PCR with 35 Vbeta forward and 13 Jbeta reverse primers. Patients on tofacitinib were biopsied at baseline and after 4 and 24 weeks of treatment, and several of the patients also had a later scalp biopsy. RNA was obtained with the PAXgene miRNA kit for fixed scalp, the miRNeasy kit for PBMCs, and the RNeasy kit for mouse skin. Patients received tofacitinib for 6 to 18 months and were then followed off drug for 6 months to check for delayed response and recurrence. Scalp tissue and sorted CD4+ and CD8+ peripheral blood T cells from patchy and totalis/universalis alopecia areata patients and from healthy controls were covered by human TCRbeta sequencing. Disease severity in treated patients was measured with the SALT score, which quantifies the percentage of affected scalp surface area. Clonality in the scalp was compared among normal scalp (n=4), patchy alopecia areata scalp (n=8), and alopecia totalis/universalis scalp (n=8).

Per the publication, the time point label means: about 4 weeks on oral tofacitinib. The label giving this sample's treatment or condition can be read as: oral pan-JAK inhibitor, 5-10 mg twice daily. Peripheral blood and lesional scalp punch biopsies were obtained from patients with alopecia areata. After PBMCs were isolated by density centrifugation and stained for CD3, CD4 and CD8, a FACSAria was used to sort CD4+ and CD8+ T cells. The paper as a whole reports these results and caveats: During tofacitinib treatment, many expanded lesional clones stuck around in both scalp and blood, and this persistence may partly explain why relapse happens after treatment is stopped. The treated cohort was small, with a single nonresponder, so links between baseline CD8+ expansion and response need larger studies. Scalp TCR repertoire analysis is complicated because resident alphabeta T cells in normal human skin are also sequenced, whereas mouse skin is dominated by gammadelta T cells. Tofacitinib significantly decreased scalp clonality and the number of expanded CD8+ clones among the top 100 scalp clones. Shared TCR sequences between patients were less evident than in mice, which may be partly attributable to HLA diversity in the patient population. Higher clonality and more expanded CD8+ clones were observed in lesional scalp than in normal scalp, particularly in alopecia totalis/universalis, a finding suggestive of antigenic drive.

Source: CD4+ T cells sorted from blood, taken at week 4, from a patient treated with tofacitinib. This TCR came from a human donor with alopecia areata. The chain links TRBV5-1 with TRBJ1-2; 5 matching bases give a weak D call of TRBD1. CDR3 protein: CASSLSLGTDGGYTF. The DNA reads TGCGCCAGCAGCTTGAGCCTCGGGACGGACGGGGGCTACACCTTC.